This T cell receptor beta chain is from a study of CD8 T cells in ankylosing spondylitis. Using its own MiXCR run on the 5' RACE reads, TCRdb lists one record per CDR3 protein. The table shows about 40,000 distinct CDR3 sequences, with 15% to 20% occurring only once. The CDR3 runs 14 residues. Germline V gene sequence: CDR1 SGHTA, CDR2 FQGNSA. V gave up 8 bases and J gave up 2 bases, with 12 bases separating them. This clonotype turned up a few times. This TCR derives from a male donor with ankylosing spondylitis or in good health (not recorded which). The chain has TRBV7-2 and TRBJ2-2, with D maybe TRBD2 (5 bases). The sample comprised blood. CDR3 protein: CASGNGGNTGELFF. For the CDR3, the DNA is TGTGCCAGCGGGAACGGAGGCAACACCGGGGAGCTGTTTTTT. Variable domain in full (rest from reference TRBV7-2 and TRBJ2-2): GAGVSQSPSNKVTEKGKDVELRCDPISGHTALYWYRQSLGQGLEFLIYFQGNSAPDKSGLPSDRFSAERTGGSVSTLTIQRTQQEDSAVYLCASGNGGNTGELFFGEGSRLTVL.